Included here is one T cell receptor (beta chain) sequence, with context. The sample originates from a study of T-cell reconstitution after alpha-beta-depleted transplantation in children. Preparation of the TCRbeta library involved a method that used unique molecular identifiers. Using its own MiXCR run on the PCR reads, TCRdb lists one record per CDR3 protein. There are hundreds of thousands of distinct CDR3 sequences in the sample; approximately 29% occur only once, and roughly 2.5% lies in the top ten. Per the germline V gene, CDR1 is SGHTA and CDR2 is FQGNSA. Trimming stripped 6 bases from V and 8 bases from J, with 22 bases between. The CDR3 totals 16 residues.

The chain joins TRBV7-2 to TRBJ1-4; weak D call: TRBD1 (6 bases). The sequencing here drew on PBMCs from the stem cell graft donor, taken from the stem cell graft. The TCR sequence derives from a human donor who donated a stem cell graft to a child with aplastic anemia. In DNA form, the CDR3 reads TGTGCCAGCAGAGACGGACGGGACAATCTTTACGAAAAACTGTTTTTT. Translation gives CASRDGRDNLYEKLFF.